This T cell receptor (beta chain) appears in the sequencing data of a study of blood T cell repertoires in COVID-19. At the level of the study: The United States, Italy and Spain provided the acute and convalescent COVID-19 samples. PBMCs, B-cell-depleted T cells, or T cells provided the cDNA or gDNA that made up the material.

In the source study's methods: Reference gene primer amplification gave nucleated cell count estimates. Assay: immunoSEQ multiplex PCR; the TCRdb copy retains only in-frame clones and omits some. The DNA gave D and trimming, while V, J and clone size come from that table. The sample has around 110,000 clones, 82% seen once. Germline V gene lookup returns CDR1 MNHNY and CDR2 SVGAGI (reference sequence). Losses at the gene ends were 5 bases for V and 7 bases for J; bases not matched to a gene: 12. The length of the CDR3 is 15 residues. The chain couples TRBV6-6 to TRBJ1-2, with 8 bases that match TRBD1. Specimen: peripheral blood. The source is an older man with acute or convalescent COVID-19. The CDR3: CASSRRTGRVLGYTF. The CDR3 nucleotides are TGTGCCAGCAGTCGTAGGACAGGGAGGGTTCTTGGCTACACCTTC.